Below, 16 T cell receptor beta chains from the same sample are listed, as sequenced in a study of cytomegalovirus exposure and HLA in healthy donors. PCR used 60 Vbeta primers and 13 Jbeta primers. This table comes from immunoSEQ multiplex PCR, and its TCRdb copy is limited to in-frame clones, with some not included. The sample has about 190,000 clones, roughly 80% seen once. Source material: PBMCs. The receptors originated from a man aged 50-59 years in good health and CMV-seronegative.

The chain recombines TRBV7-2 with TRBJ2-3; 9 nucleotides agree with TRBD2. From germline, CDR1 is SGHTA and CDR2 FQGNSA. V was pared by 4 bases and J by 9 bases, with 14 bases of the junction left unmatched. The CDR3 is 16 amino acids. DNA for the CDR3: TGTGCCAGCAGCTCCAGACGTGGCGGGGGGGCGGGGACGCAGTATTTT. Its protein product is CASSSRRGGGAGTQYF.

V gene TRBV5-1 combines with J gene TRBJ2-5, with a possible D match to TRBD1 (5 bases). This CDR3 region has 14 residues. The germline CDR1 and CDR2 sequences are SGHRS and YFSETQ. Trimming removed 0 bases at V and 3 bases at J, with 9 bases between. The CDR3 sequence: CASSLAVREETQYF. The CDR3 bases are TGCGCCAGCAGCTTGGCCGTCAGGGAAGAGACCCAGTACTTC.

This rearrangement joins TRBV5-6 to TRBJ2-7; 8 bases map to TRBD1. From germline, CDR1 is SGHDT and CDR2 YYEEEE. The V and J ends lost 5 bases and 3 bases, in that order; junction bases with no gene match: 7. The CDR3 spans 14 residues. CDR3 nucleotide sequence: TGTGCCAGCAGTCCGCGGACAGGGCTCTACGAGCAGTACTTC. Amino acids: CASSPRTGLYEQYF.

This sequence joins TRBV5-1 and TRBJ2-3; tentatively, D is TRBD2 (5 bases). Trimming shortened V by 0 bases and J by 0 bases, and 20 bases separated the two germline ends. Germline CDR1 is SGHRS and CDR2 is YFSETQ. CDR3 length: 19 residues. The CDR3 DNA is TGCGCCAGCAGCTTGGCGTTTCAAGTGCAGACTACTAGCACAGATACGCAGTATTTT. This sequence encodes CASSLAFQVQTTSTDTQYF.

V is TRBV6-6 and J is TRBJ2-5, with 7 nucleotides matching TRBD1. The J call may be wrong; the DNA end is better matched by TRBJ2-7. The CDR3 runs to 15 residues. The germline gives CDR1 MNHNY, CDR2 SVGAGI (reference sequence). In nucleotides, the CDR3 is TGTGCCAGCTCCCCTCGACAGGGTTTAAGGGCCGAGCAGTACTTC. Its protein is CASSPRQGLRAEQYF.

The CDR3 loop reads CASSLLAGIGPDTQYF. The CDR3 coding sequence is TGTGCCAGCAGTTTATTGGCAGGGATCGGCCCAGATACGCAGTATTTT. This chain connects TRBV27 to TRBJ2-3; D is possibly TRBD1 (5 bases). Germline-derived CDR1 and CDR2 are MNHEY and SMNVEV (reference sequence). The CDR3 spans 16 residues. The V end lost 1 base, the J end lost 4 bases, and 15 bases lay between the germline ends.

V is TRBV19 and J is TRBJ1-1; TRBD1 matches at 9 bases. Germline V gene sequence: CDR1 LNHDA, CDR2 SQIVND (reference sequence). The trim removed 3 bases at V and 7 bases at J, leaving 6 bases unmatched. The CDR3 is 14 residues long. The CDR3 region has the DNA TGTGCCAGTAGTATCCGGACAGGGGTGGTTGAAGCTTTCTTT. This encodes CASSIRTGVVEAFF.

This chain connects TRBV9 to TRBJ1-2, with TRBD1 matching over 10 bases. The CDR3 length is 15 residues. V lost 0 bases, J lost 7 bases, and 6 bases stayed unmatched. CDR1 and CDR2 (germline): SGDLS, YYNGEE. The CDR3 here is CASSVALGQGTGYTF. The CDR3, as DNA: TGTGCCAGCAGCGTAGCATTGGGACAGGGGACTGGCTACACCTTC.

This chain uses TRBV7-3 with TRBJ2-2, with a possible D match to TRBD2 (5 bases). Germline assignment: CDR1 SGHTA and CDR2 FQGTGA. Trimming stripped 2 bases from V and 4 bases from J, with 8 bases between. CDR3 size: 14 residues. The CDR3 region has the DNA TGTGCCAGCAGCTTATTAGGAGGCACCGGGGAGCTGTTTTTT. Translating gives CASSLLGGTGELFF.

V usage is TRBV5-6 and J usage is TRBJ2-2; tentatively, D is TRBD1 (6 bases). Trimming left V 1 base short and J 4 bases short, with 14 bases between. Germline V gene sequence: CDR1 SGHDT, CDR2 YYEEEE. The CDR3 totals 16 residues. The CDR3 DNA reads TGTGCCAGCAGCTTGCGGACAGTCAAAGCCACCGGGGAGCTGTTTTTT. It yields the protein CASSLRTVKATGELFF.

In regard to this clone: Its ends do not fully match the called genes, so a read error is possible. The rearrangement joins TRBV7-9 to TRBJ1-1; 8 nucleotides match TRBD1. The CDR3 loop spans 16 amino acids. Germline CDR1 and CDR2: SEHNR and FQNEAQ (reference sequence). The CDR3 nucleotides are TGTTCCAGCAGCTTCCAGACAGGGGCTCTGAACACTGAAGCTTTCTTT. This sequence encodes CSSSFQTGALNTEAFF.

This clone showed up just once. J is TRBJ1-6 and V is TRBV10-2; D not resolved. Germline-derived CDR1 and CDR2 are WSHSY and SAAADI. This CDR3 is 16 amino acids long. The V end lost 3 bases, the J end lost 5 bases, and 14 bases lay between the germline ends. The CDR3 DNA sequence: TGCGCCAGCAGTGAACGGGCTGGGAGTGATAATTCACCCCTCCACTTT. Residues: CASSERAGSDNSPLHF.

The V and J genes are TRBV12-1 and TRBJ1-2. TRBV12-1 constitutes a pseudogene. This CDR3 is 16 amino acids long. CDR3 in DNA: TGTGCCAGCAGCTGGGGGGGTGGGATGGAAGGCTATGGCTACACCTTC. Encoded protein: CASSWGGGMEGYGYTF.

The chain joins TRBV7-9 to TRBJ2-5; TRBD2 agrees at 8 bases. The germline V gene has CDR1 SEHNR and CDR2 FQNEAQ (reference sequence). This CDR3 contains 15 residues. J lost 5 bases, V lost 5 bases, and 10 bases had no gene match. The CDR3 bases are TGTGCCAGCAGCCCCCGACGCGGGAGGAGGGAGACCCAGTACTTC. Protein sequence: CASSPRRGRRETQYF.

This sequence joins TRBV5-8 and TRBJ2-1; D is unresolved. Germline lookup yields CDR1 SGHTS and CDR2 YDEGEE. Trimming removed 1 base at V and 0 bases at J, with 11 bases between. CDR3 length equals 16 residues. CDR3 residues: CASSLRLSSSYNEQFF. Here the CDR3 DNA reads TGTGCCAGCAGCTTGCGGTTGTCAAGCTCCTACAATGAGCAGTTCTTC.

In this sample, this clone turned up a few times. The chain employs TRBV10-3 and TRBJ1-1; unclear D gene. The CDR3 length is 13 residues. V lost 11 bases and J lost 1, with 14 bases in between. Germline CDR1 reads ENHRY; CDR2 reads SYGVKD. The DNA of the CDR3 is TGTGCCGCCAGTCGAGGAGGGAACACTGAAGCTTTCTTT. Translated: CAASRGGNTEAFF.